This is a list of T cell receptor beta chains from one sample in a study of T cells in Graves' hyperthyroidism and ophthalmopathy. One entry per CDR3 protein results from TCRdb running MiXCR on the multiplex PCR reads. Of about 610,000 distinct CDR3 sequences listed, more than 15% were seen once; the top ten hold less than 3.5%. The sequenced sample was blood. The receptors stem from a woman between 35 and 50 years old with Graves' ophthalmopathy. Both conserved end residues are part of each CDR3. The order of the fields is V gene, D gene, J gene, CDR3 protein. A D gene is named only where the DNA matches it firmly.

v_gene: TRBV7-9; d_gene: .; j_gene: TRBJ2-7; CDR3aa: CASSLRVAARGTYEQYF
v_gene: TRBV12-3/TRBV12-4; d_gene: .; j_gene: TRBJ1-5; CDR3aa: CASSVDDQPQHF
v_gene: TRBV5-8; d_gene: TRBD2; j_gene: TRBJ2-1; CDR3aa: CASSYIPAGVTDEQFF
v_gene: TRBV6-1; d_gene: .; j_gene: TRBJ1-1; CDR3aa: CASSRDPTGRMNTEAFF
v_gene: TRBV20-1; d_gene: .; j_gene: TRBJ2-1; CDR3aa: CSGSLAKAGEQFF
v_gene: TRBV28; d_gene: .; j_gene: TRBJ1-2; CDR3aa: CASVDGGRGYGYTF
v_gene: TRBV9; d_gene: .; j_gene: TRBJ2-2; CDR3aa: CASSPPMGSGGELFF
v_gene: TRBV6-2/TRBV6-3; d_gene: TRBD1; j_gene: TRBJ2-6; CDR3aa: CASSPFPRGQGFSGANVLTF
v_gene: TRBV3-1; d_gene: TRBD2; j_gene: TRBJ2-3; CDR3aa: CASSPTSGGHTQYF
v_gene: TRBV6-6; d_gene: TRBD1; j_gene: TRBJ2-1; CDR3aa: CASSYRDRGSNEQFF
v_gene: TRBV29-1; d_gene: .; j_gene: TRBJ2-5; CDR3aa: CSVVRHISNLRRETQYF
v_gene: TRBV2; d_gene: TRBD1; j_gene: TRBJ1-1; CDR3aa: CASSQGGTGAMNTEAFF
v_gene: TRBV9; d_gene: TRBD2; j_gene: TRBJ2-3; CDR3aa: CASSVGLAATDTQYF
v_gene: TRBV6-5; d_gene: .; j_gene: TRBJ1-2; CDR3aa: CASSYSVEGPGYTF
v_gene: TRBV7-9; d_gene: TRBD1; j_gene: TRBJ1-6; CDR3aa: CASSLLGQSFSPLHF
v_gene: TRBV28; d_gene: TRBD2; j_gene: TRBJ2-2; CDR3aa: CASSPRLAGRGELFF
v_gene: TRBV6-1; d_gene: .; j_gene: TRBJ1-5; CDR3aa: CASSEVGSPKTAPQHF
v_gene: TRBV11-2; d_gene: TRBD1; j_gene: TRBJ2-3; CDR3aa: CASSLDPGQGAADTQYF
v_gene: TRBV29-1; d_gene: TRBD1; j_gene: TRBJ1-2; CDR3aa: CIGGGQGIGYTF
v_gene: TRBV5-1; d_gene: TRBD1; j_gene: TRBJ1-5; CDR3aa: CASSFSGQGGPQHF
v_gene: TRBV11-2; d_gene: .; j_gene: TRBJ2-7; CDR3aa: CASSLNPRPSLGEQYF
v_gene: TRBV11-2; d_gene: TRBD1; j_gene: TRBJ2-2; CDR3aa: CASRALPGQENTGELFF
v_gene: TRBV11-2; d_gene: TRBD1; j_gene: TRBJ2-5; CDR3aa: CASSSWTGPQETQYF
v_gene: TRBV5-1; d_gene: TRBD1; j_gene: TRBJ2-3; CDR3aa: CASSFLSTGGKDTQYF
v_gene: TRBV5-1; d_gene: TRBD2; j_gene: TRBJ2-1; CDR3aa: CASRGLAEDNEQFF
v_gene: TRBV27; d_gene: .; j_gene: TRBJ2-5; CDR3aa: CASRQQDLVGTQYF
v_gene: TRBV4-1; d_gene: .; j_gene: TRBJ2-5; CDR3aa: CASSQDETRQETQYF
v_gene: TRBV7-4; d_gene: .; j_gene: TRBJ1-2; CDR3aa: CASSFEGGSHGYTF
v_gene: TRBV28; d_gene: .; j_gene: TRBJ1-5; CDR3aa: CASSFSYSNQPQHF
v_gene: TRBV4-1; d_gene: TRBD1; j_gene: TRBJ1-3; CDR3aa: CASSQDPLTGWRNTIYF
v_gene: TRBV2; d_gene: .; j_gene: TRBJ2-6; CDR3aa: CASSDRRSSGANVLTF
v_gene: TRBV12-3/TRBV12-4; d_gene: TRBD1; j_gene: TRBJ1-1; CDR3aa: CASSSTGARAFF
v_gene: TRBV18; d_gene: .; j_gene: TRBJ2-7; CDR3aa: CASSPQATKYEQYF
v_gene: TRBV5-1; d_gene: .; j_gene: TRBJ2-3; CDR3aa: CASSSGRVTADTQYF
v_gene: TRBV12-3/TRBV12-4; d_gene: TRBD1; j_gene: TRBJ2-7; CDR3aa: CASSLMTGGASYTYEQYF
v_gene: TRBV7-3; d_gene: .; j_gene: TRBJ2-7; CDR3aa: CASSLISGDEQYF
v_gene: TRBV7-2; d_gene: TRBD1; j_gene: TRBJ1-4; CDR3aa: CASSLVSGQGGEKLFF
v_gene: TRBV30; d_gene: .; j_gene: TRBJ1-5; CDR3aa: CAWSSDRNQPQHF
v_gene: TRBV6-5; d_gene: .; j_gene: TRBJ1-1; CDR3aa: CASSYSYKNTEAFF
v_gene: TRBV15; d_gene: TRBD2; j_gene: TRBJ2-3; CDR3aa: CATRRLLGLAGVTQYF
v_gene: TRBV20-1; d_gene: TRBD2; j_gene: TRBJ2-1; CDR3aa: CSAAPTSGRQFF
v_gene: TRBV15; d_gene: TRBD1; j_gene: TRBJ1-2; CDR3aa: CATSRGQGAYFSYGYTF